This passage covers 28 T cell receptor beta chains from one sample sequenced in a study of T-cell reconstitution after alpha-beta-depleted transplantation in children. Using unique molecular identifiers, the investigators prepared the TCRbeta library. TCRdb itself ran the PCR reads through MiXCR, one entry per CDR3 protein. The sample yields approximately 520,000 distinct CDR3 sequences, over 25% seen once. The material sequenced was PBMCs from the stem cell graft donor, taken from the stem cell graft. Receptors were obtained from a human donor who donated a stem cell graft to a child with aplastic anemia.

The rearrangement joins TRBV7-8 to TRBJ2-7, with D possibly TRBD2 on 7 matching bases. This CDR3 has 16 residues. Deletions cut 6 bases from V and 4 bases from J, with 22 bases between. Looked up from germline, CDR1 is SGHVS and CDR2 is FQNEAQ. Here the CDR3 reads CASSEERGASRYEQYF. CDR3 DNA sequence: TGTGCCAGCAGTGAGGAACGGGGGGCTAGCCGATACGAGCAGTACTTC.

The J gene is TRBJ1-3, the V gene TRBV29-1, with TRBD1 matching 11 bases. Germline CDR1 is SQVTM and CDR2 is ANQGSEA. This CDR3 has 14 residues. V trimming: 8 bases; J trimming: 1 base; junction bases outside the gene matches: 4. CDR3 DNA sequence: TGCAGCACAGGGGACAGGGGGTCTGGAAACACCATATATTTT. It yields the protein CSTGDRGSGNTIYF.

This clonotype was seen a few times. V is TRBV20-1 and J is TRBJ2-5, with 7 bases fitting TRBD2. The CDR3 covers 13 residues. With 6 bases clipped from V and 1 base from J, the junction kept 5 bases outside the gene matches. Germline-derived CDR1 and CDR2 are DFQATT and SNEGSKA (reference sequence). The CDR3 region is CSARVAGQETQYF. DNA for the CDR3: TGCAGTGCCAGGGTAGCGGGCCAAGAGACCCAGTACTTC.

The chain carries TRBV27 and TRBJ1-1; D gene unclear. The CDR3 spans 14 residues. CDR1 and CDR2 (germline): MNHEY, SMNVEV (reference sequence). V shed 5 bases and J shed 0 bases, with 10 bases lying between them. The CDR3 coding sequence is TGTGCCAGCAGTCCCCGAGTGGTGAACACTGAAGCTTTCTTT. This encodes CASSPRVVNTEAFF.

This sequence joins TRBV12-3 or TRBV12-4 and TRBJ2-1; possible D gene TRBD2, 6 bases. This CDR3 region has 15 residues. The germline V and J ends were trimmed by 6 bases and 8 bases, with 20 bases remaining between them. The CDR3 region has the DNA TGTGCCAGCAGGCCGGCGGGGACGGGTTCACATGAGCAGTTCTTC. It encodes CASRPAGTGSHEQFF.

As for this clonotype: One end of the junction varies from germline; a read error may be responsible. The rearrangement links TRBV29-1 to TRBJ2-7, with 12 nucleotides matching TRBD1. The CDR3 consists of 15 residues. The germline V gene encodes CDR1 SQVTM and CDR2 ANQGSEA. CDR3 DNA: TGCAGCGTTGAGCCAACGGGACAGGGGGCCTCCGAGCATTACTTC. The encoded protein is CSVEPTGQGASEHYF.

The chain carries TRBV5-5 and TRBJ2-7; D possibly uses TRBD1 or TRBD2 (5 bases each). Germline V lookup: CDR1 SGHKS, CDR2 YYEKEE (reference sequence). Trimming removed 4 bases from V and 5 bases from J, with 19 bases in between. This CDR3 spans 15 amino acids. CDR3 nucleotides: TGTGCCAGCAGCCCGATCTTCAAGGGACGACACGAGCAGTACTTC. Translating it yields CASSPIFKGRHEQYF.

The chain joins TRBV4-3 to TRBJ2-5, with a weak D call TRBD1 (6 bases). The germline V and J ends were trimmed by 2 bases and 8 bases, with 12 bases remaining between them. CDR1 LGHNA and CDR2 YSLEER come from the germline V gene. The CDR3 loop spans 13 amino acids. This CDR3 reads CASSQLSGGTQYF. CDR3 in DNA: TGCGCCAGCAGCCAACTAAGTGGGGGCACCCAGTACTTC.

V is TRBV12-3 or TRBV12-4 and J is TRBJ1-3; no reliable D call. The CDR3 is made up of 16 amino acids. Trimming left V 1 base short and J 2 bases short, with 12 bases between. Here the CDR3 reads CASSLVPEAAGNTIYF. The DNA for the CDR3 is TGTGCCAGCAGTTTAGTGCCGGAGGCAGCTGGAAACACCATATATTTT.

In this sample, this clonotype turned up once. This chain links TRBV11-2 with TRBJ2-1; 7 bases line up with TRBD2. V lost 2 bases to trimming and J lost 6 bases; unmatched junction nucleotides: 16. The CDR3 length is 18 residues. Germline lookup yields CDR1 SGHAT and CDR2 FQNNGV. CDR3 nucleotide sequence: TGTGCCAGCAGCTTAAGGGGCGGGGGACGCCGGGGATCCAATGAGCAGTTCTTC. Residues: CASSLRGGGRRGSNEQFF.

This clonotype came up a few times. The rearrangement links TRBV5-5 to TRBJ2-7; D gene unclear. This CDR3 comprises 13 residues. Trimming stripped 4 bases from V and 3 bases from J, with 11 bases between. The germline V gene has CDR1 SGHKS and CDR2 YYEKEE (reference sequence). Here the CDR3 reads CASSPDNSYEQYF. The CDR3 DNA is TGTGCCAGCAGCCCGGATAACAGCTACGAGCAGTACTTC.

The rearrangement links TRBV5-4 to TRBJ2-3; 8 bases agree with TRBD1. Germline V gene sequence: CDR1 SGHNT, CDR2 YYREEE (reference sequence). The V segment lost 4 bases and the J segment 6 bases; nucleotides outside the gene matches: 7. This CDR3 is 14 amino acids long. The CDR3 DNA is TGTGCCAGCAGCCTGACAGGGGTGGAGGATACGCAGTATTTT. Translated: CASSLTGVEDTQYF.

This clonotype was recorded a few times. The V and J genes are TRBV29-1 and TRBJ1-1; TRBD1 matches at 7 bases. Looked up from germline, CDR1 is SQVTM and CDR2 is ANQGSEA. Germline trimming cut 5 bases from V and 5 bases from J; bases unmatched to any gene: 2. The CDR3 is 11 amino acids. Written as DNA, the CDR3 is TGCAGCGTTTCAGGGGGAACTGAAGCTTTCTTT. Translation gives CSVSGGTEAFF.

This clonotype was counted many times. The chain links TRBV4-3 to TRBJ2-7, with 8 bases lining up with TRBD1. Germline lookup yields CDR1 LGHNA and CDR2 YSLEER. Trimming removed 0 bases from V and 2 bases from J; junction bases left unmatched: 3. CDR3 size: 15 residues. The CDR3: CASSQDRDRTYEQYF. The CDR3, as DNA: TGCGCCAGCAGCCAAGATAGGGACAGGACCTACGAGCAGTACTTC.

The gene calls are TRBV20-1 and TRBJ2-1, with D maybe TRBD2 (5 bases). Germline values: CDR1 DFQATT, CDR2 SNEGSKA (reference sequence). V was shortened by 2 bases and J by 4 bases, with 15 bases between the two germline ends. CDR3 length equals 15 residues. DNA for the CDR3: TGCAGTGCTAGAATTTGGGAGACGGGTTACAATGAGCAGTTCTTC. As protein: CSARIWETGYNEQFF.

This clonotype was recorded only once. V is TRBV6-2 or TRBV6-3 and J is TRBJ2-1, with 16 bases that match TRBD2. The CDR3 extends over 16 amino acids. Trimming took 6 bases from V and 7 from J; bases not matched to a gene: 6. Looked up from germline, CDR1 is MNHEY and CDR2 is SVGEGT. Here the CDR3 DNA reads TGTGCCAGCAGGGGACTAGCGGGAGGGTTTTGGAATGAGCAGTTCTTC. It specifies CASRGLAGGFWNEQFF.

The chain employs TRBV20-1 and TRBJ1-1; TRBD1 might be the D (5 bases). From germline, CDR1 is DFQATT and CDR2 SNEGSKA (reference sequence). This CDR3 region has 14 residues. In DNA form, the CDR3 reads TGCAGGAGTGGCGGGGGGAGGATGAACACTGAAGCTTTCTTT. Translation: CRSGGGRMNTEAFF.

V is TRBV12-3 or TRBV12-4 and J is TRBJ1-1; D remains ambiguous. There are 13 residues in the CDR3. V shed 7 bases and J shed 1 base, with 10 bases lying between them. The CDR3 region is CASTTNPNTEAFF. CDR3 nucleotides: TGTGCCAGCACCACAAATCCGAACACTGAAGCTTTCTTT.

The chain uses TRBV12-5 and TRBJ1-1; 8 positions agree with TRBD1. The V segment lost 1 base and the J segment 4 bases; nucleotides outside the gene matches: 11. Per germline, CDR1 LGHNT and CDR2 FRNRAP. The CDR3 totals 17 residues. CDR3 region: CASGLGQPGGAGTEAFF. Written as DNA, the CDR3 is TGTGCTAGTGGTTTGGGTCAACCAGGGGGCGCGGGCACTGAAGCTTTCTTT.

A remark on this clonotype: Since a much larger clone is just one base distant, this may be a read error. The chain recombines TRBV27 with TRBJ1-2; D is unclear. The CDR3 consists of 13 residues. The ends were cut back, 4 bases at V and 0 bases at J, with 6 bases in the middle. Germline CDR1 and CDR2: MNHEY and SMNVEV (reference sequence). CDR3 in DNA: TGTGCCAGCAGTTCCACAGCTAACTATGGCTACACCTTC. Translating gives CASSSTANYGYTF.

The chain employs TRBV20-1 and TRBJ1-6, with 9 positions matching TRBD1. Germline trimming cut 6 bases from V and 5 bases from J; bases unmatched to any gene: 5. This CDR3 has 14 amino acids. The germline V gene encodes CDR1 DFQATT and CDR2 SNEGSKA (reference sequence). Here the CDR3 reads CSAGTGLNNSPLHF. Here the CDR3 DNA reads TGCAGTGCCGGGACAGGGCTAAATAATTCACCCCTCCACTTT.

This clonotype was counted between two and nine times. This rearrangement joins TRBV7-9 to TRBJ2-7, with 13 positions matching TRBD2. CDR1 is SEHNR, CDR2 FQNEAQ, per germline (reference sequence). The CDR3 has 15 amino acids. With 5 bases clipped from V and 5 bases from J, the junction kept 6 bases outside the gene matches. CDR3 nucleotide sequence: TGTGCCAGCAGCCGGGGACTAGCGGGACCTCACGAGCAGTACTTC. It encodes CASSRGLAGPHEQYF.

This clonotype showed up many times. The CDR3 loop reads CASVPGQTNTGELFF. The CDR3 coding sequence is TGTGCCAGTGTCCCCGGCCAAACGAACACCGGGGAGCTGTTTTTT. V gene TRBV6-5 combines with J gene TRBJ2-2, with D uncertain. The germline gives CDR1 MNHEY, CDR2 SVGAGI. The ends were cut back, 9 bases at V and 0 bases at J, with 14 bases in the middle. The CDR3 totals 15 residues.

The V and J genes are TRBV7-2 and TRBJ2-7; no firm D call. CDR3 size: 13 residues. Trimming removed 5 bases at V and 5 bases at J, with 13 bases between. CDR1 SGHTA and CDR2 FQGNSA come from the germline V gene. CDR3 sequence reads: CASSPRGGDEQYF. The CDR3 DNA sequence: TGTGCCAGCAGCCCCCGTGGCGGAGACGAGCAGTACTTC.

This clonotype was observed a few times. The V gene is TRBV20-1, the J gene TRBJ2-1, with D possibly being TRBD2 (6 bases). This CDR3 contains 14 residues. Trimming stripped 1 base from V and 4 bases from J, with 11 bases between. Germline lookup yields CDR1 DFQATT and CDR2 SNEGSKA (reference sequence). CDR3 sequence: CSARAGVSYNEQFF. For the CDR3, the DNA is TGCAGTGCTAGAGCGGGGGTGAGTTACAATGAGCAGTTCTTC.

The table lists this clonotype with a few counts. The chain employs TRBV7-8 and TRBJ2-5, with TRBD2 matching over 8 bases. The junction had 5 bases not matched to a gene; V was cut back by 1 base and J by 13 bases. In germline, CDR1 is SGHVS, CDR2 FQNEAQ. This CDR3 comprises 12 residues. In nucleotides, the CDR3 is TGTGCCAGCAGCTTAGGGGGCGGGGGGCTGTACTTC. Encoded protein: CASSLGGGGLYF. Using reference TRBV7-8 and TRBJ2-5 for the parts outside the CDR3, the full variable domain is GAGVSQSPRYKVAKRGQDVALRCDPISGHVSLFWYQQALGQGPEFLTYFQNEAQLDKSGLPSDRFFAERPEGSVSTLKIQRTQQEDSAVYLCASSLGGGGLYFGPGTRLLVL.

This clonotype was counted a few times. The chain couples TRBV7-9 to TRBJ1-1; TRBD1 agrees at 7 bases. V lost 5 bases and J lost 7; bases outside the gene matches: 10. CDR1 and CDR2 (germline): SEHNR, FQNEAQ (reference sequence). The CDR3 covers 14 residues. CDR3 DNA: TGTGCCAGCAGCCCAGGGGGACAGCAGATTGAAGCTTTCTTT. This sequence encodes CASSPGGQQIEAFF.

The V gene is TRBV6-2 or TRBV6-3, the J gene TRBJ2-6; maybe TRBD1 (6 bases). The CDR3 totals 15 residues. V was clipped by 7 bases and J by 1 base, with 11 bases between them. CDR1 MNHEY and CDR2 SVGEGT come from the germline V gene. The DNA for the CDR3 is TGTGCCAGCACTGCAGGGGTATCTGGGGCCAACGTCCTGACTTTC. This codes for CASTAGVSGANVLTF.